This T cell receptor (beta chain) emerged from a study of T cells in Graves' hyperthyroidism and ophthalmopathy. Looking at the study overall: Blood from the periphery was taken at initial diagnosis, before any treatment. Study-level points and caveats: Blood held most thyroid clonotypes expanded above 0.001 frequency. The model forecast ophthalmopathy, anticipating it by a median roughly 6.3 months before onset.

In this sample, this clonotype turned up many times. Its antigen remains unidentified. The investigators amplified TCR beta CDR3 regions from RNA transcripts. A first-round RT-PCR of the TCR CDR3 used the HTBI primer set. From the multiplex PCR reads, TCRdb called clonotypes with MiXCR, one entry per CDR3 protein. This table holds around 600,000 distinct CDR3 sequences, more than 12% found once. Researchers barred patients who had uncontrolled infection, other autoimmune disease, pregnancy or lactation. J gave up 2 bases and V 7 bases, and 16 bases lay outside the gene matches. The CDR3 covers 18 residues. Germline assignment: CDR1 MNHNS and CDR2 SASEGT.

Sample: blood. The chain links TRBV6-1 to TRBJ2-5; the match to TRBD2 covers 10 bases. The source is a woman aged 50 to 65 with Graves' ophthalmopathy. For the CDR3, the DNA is TGTGCCAGCAAAACAGGGGGAACTACTAGCGGGACTCAAGAGACCCAGTACTTC. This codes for CASKTGGTTSGTQETQYF.